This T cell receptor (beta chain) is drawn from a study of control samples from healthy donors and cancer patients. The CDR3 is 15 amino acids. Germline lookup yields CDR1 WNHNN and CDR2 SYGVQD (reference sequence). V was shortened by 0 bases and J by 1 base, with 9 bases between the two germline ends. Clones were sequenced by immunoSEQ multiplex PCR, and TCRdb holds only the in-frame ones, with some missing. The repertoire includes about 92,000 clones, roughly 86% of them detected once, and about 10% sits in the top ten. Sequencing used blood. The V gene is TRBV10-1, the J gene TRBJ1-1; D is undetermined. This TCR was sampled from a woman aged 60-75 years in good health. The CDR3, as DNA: TGCGCCAGCAGTGAGTCGACACTCGGGAACACTGAAGCTTTCTTT. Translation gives CASSESTLGNTEAFF.